Listed below are T cell receptor beta chains from one sample, sequenced in a study of radiation and T cells in renal cell carcinoma. The assay was immunoSEQ multiplex PCR, and TCRdb's table has in-frame clones only and misses some. The sample has roughly 130,000 clones, approximately 91% seen once. This specimen was blood, taken from a patient whose treatment included radiotherapy and nephrectomy. These receptors all come from a woman between 50 and 59 years old with renal cell carcinoma. The CDR3 runs from the conserved cysteine through the conserved F or W. Fields, in order: D gene, V gene, clone size, J gene, CDR3 DNA, CDR3 protein. The D gene is left open where the match is weak. Clone size appears in some rows only: once, few, many, or a class for an expanded clone.

>TRBD2|TRBV9|few|TRBJ2-1
TGTGCCAGCAGCGGGACTAGCGGGGTTTACAATGAGCAGTTCTTC
CASSGTSGVYNEQFF
>TRBD1|TRBV19|.|TRBJ1-3
TGTGCCAGTAGTAGTTGGACAGGGGGAAACCGGAACACCATATATTTT
CASSSWTGGNRNTIYF
>TRBD1|TRBV9|.|TRBJ1-3
TGTGCCAGCAGCGTAGGGGCAGGGGGCTCGTCCTCTGGAAACACCATATATTTT
CASSVGAGGSSSGNTIYF
>.|TRBV2|.|TRBJ1-2
TGTGCCGGGAGCCAGGGGAGTGCGTGGATGTATGGCTACACCTTC
CAGSQGSAWMYGYTF
>.|TRBV7-9|.|TRBJ2-3
TGTGCCAGCAGCCCCCGGATGGGGCCTAGCACAGATACGCAGTATTTT
CASSPRMGPSTDTQYF
>TRBD2|TRBV10-1|.|TRBJ2-2
TGCGCCAGCGGAACCTCTAGCGGGCTCAACACCGGGGAGCTGTTTTTT
CASGTSSGLNTGELFF
>TRBD2|TRBV6-1|.|TRBJ2-5
TGTGCCAGCAGTGAAAATTGGCTAGCGGGGACAGAGACCCAGTACTTC
CASSENWLAGTETQYF
>TRBD2|TRBV6-1|.|TRBJ2-5
TGTGCCAGCAGTGGGCTGTTTAGCGGGGGCCAAGAGACCCAGTACTTC
CASSGLFSGGQETQYF
>.|TRBV5-4|once|TRBJ1-6
TGTGCCAGCAGCCCCACCGTCGGAGGGCTTTCACCCCTCCACTTT
CASSPTVGGLSPLHF
>.|TRBV30|.|TRBJ1-1
TGTGCCTGCGGGGAGAACACTGAAGCTTTCTTT
CACGENTEAFF
>.|TRBV11-2|.|TRBJ1-3
TGTGCCAGCAGCCCCCAAAGTCGGCTTTCTGGAAACACCATATATTTT
CASSPQSRLSGNTIYF
>.|TRBV13|.|TRBJ2-3
TGTGCCAGCAGCTTCCGACAGTCCGGCACAGATACGCAGTATTTT
CASSFRQSGTDTQYF
>TRBD2|TRBV7-9|.|TRBJ2-5
TGTGCCAGCAGCGACGAACTAGCGGTGCAAGAGACCCAGTACTTC
CASSDELAVQETQYF
>TRBD2|TRBV9|once|TRBJ2-3
TGTGCCAGCAGCCTTAGCGGGGCAGGGTCGGATACGCAGTATTTT
CASSLSGAGSDTQYF
>TRBD1|TRBV7-9|.|TRBJ2-1
TGTGCCAGCAGAAGTAAGGGGGCCGGTAATGAGCAGTTCTTC
CASRSKGAGNEQFF
>.|TRBV23-1|.|TRBJ2-3
TGCGCCAGCAGTCACCCCCGGGGGGGACAGGGTAGAGATACGCAGTATTTT
CASSHPRGGQGRDTQYF
>TRBD1|TRBV6-5|.|TRBJ2-7
TGTGCCAGCAGTACTGGACAGGGGGTGTACTTC
CASSTGQGVYF
>.|TRBV4-1|few|TRBJ2-2
TGCGCCAGCAGCCAACTCACAAACACCGGGGAGCTGTTTTTT
CASSQLTNTGELFF
>.|TRBV10-1|.|TRBJ2-3
TGCGCCAGCAGTGAAAAGTTTGGTAGTAGCACAGATACGCAGTATTTT
CASSEKFGSSTDTQYF
>.|TRBV28|.|TRBJ1-1
TGTGCCAGCAGCTTCATACAGGGTTTCGCTGAAGCTTTCTTT
CASSFIQGFAEAFF
>TRBD1|TRBV7-9|.|TRBJ2-1
TGTGCCAGCAGCCGAGGACAGGGCGGGTCCTACAATGAGCAGTTCTTC
CASSRGQGGSYNEQFF
>TRBD1|TRBV29-1|.|TRBJ1-3
TGCAGCGTTCCGGGGACAGGGACTGGAAACACCATATATTTT
CSVPGTGTGNTIYF
>.|TRBV11-3|.|TRBJ2-2
TGTGCCAGCAGCTTCCGGGACTCTAACACCGGGGAGCTGTTTTTT
CASSFRDSNTGELFF
>.|TRBV5-6|.|TRBJ2-3
TGTGCCAGCAGCTTAATAGGGGATACGCAGTATTTT
CASSLIGDTQYF
>.|TRBV6-6|once|TRBJ1-2
TGTGCCAGCAGTTACGCCGGGAACTATGGCTACACCTTC
CASSYAGNYGYTF
>TRBD1|TRBV6-5|.|TRBJ1-2
TGTGCCAGCACCGACAGGGAGGAGATTGGCTACACCTTC
CASTDREEIGYTF
>.|TRBV9|.|TRBJ2-2
TGTGCCAGCAGCGAGGGGGTCACCGGGGAGCTGTTTTTT
CASSEGVTGELFF
>TRBD2|TRBV19|.|TRBJ2-3
TGTGCCAGTAGTTCCCTAGCGGGGAGAACAGATACGCAGTATTTT
CASSSLAGRTDTQYF
>TRBD1|TRBV7-2|.|TRBJ1-2
TGTGCCAGCAGCCCCGCGACAGGGATCGGCTACACCTTC
CASSPATGIGYTF
>.|TRBV4-2|.|TRBJ1-3
TGTGCCAGCAGCCAAGATAAGAGAGACACCATATATTTT
CASSQDKRDTIYF